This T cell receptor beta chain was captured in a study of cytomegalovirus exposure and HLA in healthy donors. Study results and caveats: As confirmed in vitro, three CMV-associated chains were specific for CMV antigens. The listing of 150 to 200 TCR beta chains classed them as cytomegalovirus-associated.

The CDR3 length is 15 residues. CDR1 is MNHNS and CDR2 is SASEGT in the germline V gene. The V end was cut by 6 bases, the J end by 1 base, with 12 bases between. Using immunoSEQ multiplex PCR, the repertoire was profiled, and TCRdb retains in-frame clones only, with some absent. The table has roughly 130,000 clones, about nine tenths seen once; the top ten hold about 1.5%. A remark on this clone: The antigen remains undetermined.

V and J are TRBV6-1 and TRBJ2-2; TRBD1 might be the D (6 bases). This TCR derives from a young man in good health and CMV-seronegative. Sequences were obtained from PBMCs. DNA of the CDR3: TGTGCCAGCAGGATAGACAGGAAGAACACCGGGGAGCTGTTTTTT. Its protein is CASRIDRKNTGELFF.